This TCR beta chain was documented in a study of CD8 T cells in ankylosing spondylitis. TCRdb reanalysed the 5' RACE reads using MiXCR and keeps one entry per CDR3 protein. The sample carries about 800,000 distinct CDR3 sequences, 12% recorded once. Study-wide points: With a CD8+ phenotype, disease-linked clones were relatively rare in peripheral blood. What appeared characteristic of ankylosing spondylitis blood was a TCR beta motif of fewer than ten highly homologous variants. Existing reports had already noted some motif variants in reactive arthritis synovial fluid and blood. Reports say disease-linked clones showed up significantly more in matched ankylosing spondylitis synovial fluid.

With regard to this clonotype: Its antigen is still unknown.

Specimen: blood, either unsorted or a sorted T cell fraction (not recorded which). The clonotype was recovered from a male donor with ankylosing spondylitis.

The CDR3: CASSQDPVRVYNEQFF. The CDR3 coding sequence is TGTGCCAGCAGCCAAGACCCTGTCAGGGTTTACAATGAGCAGTTCTTC. The chain links TRBV4-2 to TRBJ2-1, with a tentative D call TRBD1 (5 bases). Trimming stripped 0 bases from V and 4 bases from J, with 13 bases between. Germline lookup yields CDR1 LGHNA and CDR2 YNFKEQ. The CDR3 is made up of 16 amino acids.